This entry concerns a single T cell receptor beta chain. Its antigen is not identified. Germline CDR1 MNHNS, CDR2 SASEGT. Trimming cost V 4 bases and J 4 bases, with 6 bases left between them. CDR3 length equals 12 residues. Measured with immunoSEQ multiplex PCR; TCRdb has only the in-frame clones, and not every one. This table has some 6,100 clones, about 89% appearing once. This record belongs to a study of lymphopenia after photon versus proton radiotherapy. Findings of the study overall: Relative stability marked proton patients; photon patients lost diversity and naive cells. Only patients who died were analyzed for survival; proton advantage is unproven.

This TCR was recovered from a man aged 55 to 70 with cholangiocarcinoma. The chain couples TRBV6-1 to TRBJ2-3; D is unresolved. This specimen was peripheral blood, taken from a patient treated with photon-based radiotherapy. The CDR3: CASSVGADTQYF. In nucleotides, the CDR3 is TGTGCCAGCAGTGTGGGTGCAGATACGCAGTATTTT.